The present T cell receptor (beta chain) was sequenced within a study of blood T cell repertoires in COVID-19. Everyone who took part was roughly 18 to 90 years old, and they came from about 25 US areas. The CDR3 has 14 amino acids. Germline lookup yields CDR1 SGHDT and CDR2 YYEEEE. J lost 6 bases, V lost 0 bases, and 6 bases had no gene match. Clones were read by immunoSEQ multiplex PCR, and TCRdb kept only the in-frame ones, dropping some. The sample contains fewer than 300,000 clones, 80% to 90% of which appear only once. The rearrangement links TRBV5-6 to TRBJ2-7; TRBD2 matches 7 bases. Material for sequencing was PBMCs or T cells enriched from blood (not recorded which). This receptor was taken from a woman aged 30 to 39 who had recovered from COVID-19. The CDR3: CASSLGTSPPEQYF. CDR3 bases: TGTGCCAGCAGCTTGGGGACTAGTCCTCCCGAGCAGTACTTC.